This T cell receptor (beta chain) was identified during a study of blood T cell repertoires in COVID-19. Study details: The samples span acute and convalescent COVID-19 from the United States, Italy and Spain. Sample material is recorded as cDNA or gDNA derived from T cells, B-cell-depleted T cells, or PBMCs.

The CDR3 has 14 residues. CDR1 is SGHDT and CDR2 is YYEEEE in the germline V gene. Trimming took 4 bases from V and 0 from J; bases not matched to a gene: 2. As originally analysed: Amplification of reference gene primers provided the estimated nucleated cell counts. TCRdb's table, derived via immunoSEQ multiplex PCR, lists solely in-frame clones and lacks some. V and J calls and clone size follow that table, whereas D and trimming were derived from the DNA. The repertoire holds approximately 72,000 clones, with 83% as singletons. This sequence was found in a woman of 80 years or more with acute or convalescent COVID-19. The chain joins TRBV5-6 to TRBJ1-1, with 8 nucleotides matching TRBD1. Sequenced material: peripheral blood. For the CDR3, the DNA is TGTGCCAGCAGCCGGGACAGGCTGAACACTGAAGCTTTCTTT. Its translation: CASSRDRLNTEAFF.